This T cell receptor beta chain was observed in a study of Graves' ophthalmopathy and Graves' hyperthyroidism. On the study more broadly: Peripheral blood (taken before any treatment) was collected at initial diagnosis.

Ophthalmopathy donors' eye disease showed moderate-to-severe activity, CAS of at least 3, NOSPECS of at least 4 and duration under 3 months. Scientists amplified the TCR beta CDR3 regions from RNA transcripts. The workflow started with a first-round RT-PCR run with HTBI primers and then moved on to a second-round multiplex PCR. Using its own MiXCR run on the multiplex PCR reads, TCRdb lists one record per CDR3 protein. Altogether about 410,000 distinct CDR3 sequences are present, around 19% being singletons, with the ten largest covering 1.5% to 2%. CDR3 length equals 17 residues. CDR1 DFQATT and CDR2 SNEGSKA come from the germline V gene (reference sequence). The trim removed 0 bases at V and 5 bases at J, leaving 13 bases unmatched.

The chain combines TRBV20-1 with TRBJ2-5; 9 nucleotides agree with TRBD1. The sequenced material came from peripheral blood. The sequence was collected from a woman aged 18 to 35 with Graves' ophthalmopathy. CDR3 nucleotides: TGCAGTGCTAGAGATCCCCTACAGGGGGCGCTTATTGAGACCCAGTACTTC. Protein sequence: CSARDPLQGALIETQYF.